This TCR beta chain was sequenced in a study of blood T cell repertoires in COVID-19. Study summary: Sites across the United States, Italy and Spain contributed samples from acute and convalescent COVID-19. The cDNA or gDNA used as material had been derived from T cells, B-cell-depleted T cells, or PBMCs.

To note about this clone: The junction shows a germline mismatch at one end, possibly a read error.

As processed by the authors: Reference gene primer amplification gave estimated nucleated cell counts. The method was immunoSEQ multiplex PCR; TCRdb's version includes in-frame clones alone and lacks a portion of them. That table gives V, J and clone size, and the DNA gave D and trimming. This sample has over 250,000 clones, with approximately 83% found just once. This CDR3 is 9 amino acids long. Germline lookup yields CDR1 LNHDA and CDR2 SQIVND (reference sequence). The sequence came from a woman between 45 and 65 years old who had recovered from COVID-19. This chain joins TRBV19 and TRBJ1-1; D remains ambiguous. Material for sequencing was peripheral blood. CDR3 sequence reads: CASSREAPF. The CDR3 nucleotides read TGTGCCAGTAGTAGAGAAGCTCCCTTT.